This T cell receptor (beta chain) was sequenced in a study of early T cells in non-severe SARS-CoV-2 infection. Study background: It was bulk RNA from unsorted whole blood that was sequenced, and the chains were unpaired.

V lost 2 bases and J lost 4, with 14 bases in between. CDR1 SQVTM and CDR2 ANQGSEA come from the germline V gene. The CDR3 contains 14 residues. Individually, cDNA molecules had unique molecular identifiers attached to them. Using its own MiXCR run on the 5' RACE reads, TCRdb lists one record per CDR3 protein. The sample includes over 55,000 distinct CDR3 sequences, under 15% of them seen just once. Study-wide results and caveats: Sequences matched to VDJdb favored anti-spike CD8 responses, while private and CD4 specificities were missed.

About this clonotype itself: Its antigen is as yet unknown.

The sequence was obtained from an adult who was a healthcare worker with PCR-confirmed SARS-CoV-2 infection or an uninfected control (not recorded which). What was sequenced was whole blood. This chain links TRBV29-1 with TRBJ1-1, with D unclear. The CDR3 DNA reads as TGCAGCGTTGAAATGCTCTCAAAGGGCACTGAAGCTTTCTTT. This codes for CSVEMLSKGTEAFF.